The 16 T cell receptor beta chains given below trace back to one sample, sequenced in a study of cytotoxic CD8 clonotypes in ibrutinib-treated CLL. Data came from immunoSEQ multiplex PCR; TCRdb stores just in-frame clones and leaves some out. The sample carries more than 150,000 clones, around 72% recorded once. The starting material was PBMCs, obtained after 24 months of ibrutinib treatment. The source of these receptors is a human donor with chronic lymphocytic leukemia.

The chain joins TRBV7-2 to TRBJ2-7; TRBD2 matches 7 bases. Germline V gene lookup returns CDR1 SGHTA and CDR2 FQGNSA. V shed 1 base and J 4 bases; nucleotides not matched to a gene: 16. The CDR3 loop spans 18 amino acids. Here the CDR3 DNA reads TGTGCCAGCAGCTTAGGTGTCTCCATGGCGGGAGCGGCTTACGAGCAGTACTTC. This codes for CASSLGVSMAGAAYEQYF.

This chain connects TRBV4-3 to TRBJ2-7; the match to TRBD1 covers 9 bases. CDR3 length: 14 amino acids. CDR1 and CDR2 (germline): LGHNA, YSLEER. V lost 3 bases to trimming and J lost 5 bases; unmatched junction nucleotides: 5. The CDR3, as DNA: TGCGCCAGCAGCCAGGGACAGGGTGGCCACGAGCAGTACTTC. Protein: CASSQGQGGHEQYF.

This clone was found a few times. This chain joins TRBV4-2 and TRBJ1-2; 7 bases are a match to TRBD1. The CDR3 sequence is 16 residues long. Germline assignment: CDR1 LGHNA and CDR2 YNFKEQ. J gave up 4 bases and V 2 bases, and 10 bases lay outside the gene matches. CDR3 DNA: TGTGCCAGCAGCCAAAGGGGACAGATGGGGAGCTATGGCTACACCTTC. Protein product: CASSQRGQMGSYGYTF.

The chain couples TRBV29-1 to TRBJ2-1; TRBD1 aligns across 10 bases. Per the germline V gene, CDR1 is SQVTM and CDR2 is ANQGSEA. V gave up 3 bases and J gave up 8 bases; unmatched junction bases: 7. This CDR3 region has 14 residues. The CDR3 spells CSVDGGQGLDEQFF. The CDR3 DNA reads TGCAGCGTTGATGGGGGACAGGGGTTGGATGAGCAGTTCTTC.

The chain couples TRBV7-6 to TRBJ2-1; D uncertain. The germline gives CDR1 SGHVS, CDR2 FNYEAQ. The CDR3 covers 15 residues. With 2 bases removed from V and 0 bases from J, the gap between germline ends came to 8 bases. The CDR3 loop reads CASSLLVSSYNEQFF. CDR3 nucleotide sequence: TGTGCCAGCAGCTTATTAGTGAGCTCCTACAATGAGCAGTTCTTC. Looking up the rest from reference TRBV7-6 and TRBJ2-1 gives the full variable domain: GAGVSQSPRYKVTKRGQDVALRCDPISGHVSLYWYRQALGQGPEFLTYFNYEAQQDKSGLPNDRFSAERPEGSISTLTIQRTEQRDSAMYRCASSLLVSSYNEQFFGPGTRLTVL.

The chain employs TRBV7-8 and TRBJ1-5; D is ambiguous. Germline V lookup: CDR1 SGHVS, CDR2 FQNEAQ. V lost 4 bases to trimming and J lost 0 bases, with 10 bases between them. The CDR3 is 15 residues long. The DNA for the CDR3 is TGTGCCAGCAGCTCCAGAGAGAATAGCAATCAGCCCCAGCATTTT. It codes for CASSSRENSNQPQHF.

The CDR3 reads CASSLNLEYGYTF. DNA of the CDR3: TGTGCCAGCTCACTCAACTTGGAGTATGGCTACACCTTC. The gene calls are TRBV18 and TRBJ1-2; D remains unclear. The V end lost 4 bases, the J end lost 5 bases, and 11 bases lay between the germline ends. CDR3 length: 13 amino acids. Germline V CDR1 and CDR2: KGHSH, LQKENI.

The genes are TRBV5-4 and TRBJ2-3; TRBD2 matches at 7 bases. This CDR3 is 16 amino acids long. Trimming cost V 4 bases and J 5 bases; bases outside gene matches: 13. The germline V gene has CDR1 SGHNT and CDR2 YYREEE (reference sequence). CDR3 sequence: CASSLGLAGIRDTQYF. The CDR3 nucleotides read TGTGCCAGCAGCCTTGGATTAGCGGGCATAAGAGATACGCAGTATTTT. The variable domain in full, with the rest retrieved from reference TRBV5-4 and TRBJ2-3, is ETGVTQSPTHLIKTRGQQVTLRCSSQSGHNTVSWYQQALGQGPQFIFQYYREEENGRGNFPPRFSGLQFPNYSSELNVNALELDDSALYLCASSLGLAGIRDTQYFGPGTRLTVL.

This clone was found once. The gene calls are TRBV10-3 and TRBJ1-1; D may be TRBD1 (5 bases). The CDR3 runs to 17 residues. Trimming removed 3 bases from V and 0 bases from J, with 17 bases in between. Germline CDR1 is ENHRY and CDR2 is SYGVKD. The CDR3 region has the DNA TGTGCCATCAGTGACCGATCGGGGGAGATGATGAACACTGAAGCTTTCTTT. The encoded protein is CAISDRSGEMMNTEAFF.

The rearrangement uses TRBV7-9 and TRBJ2-3, with D perhaps TRBD2 (5 bases). From germline, CDR1 is SEHNR and CDR2 FQNEAQ (reference sequence). The CDR3 runs 13 residues. V lost 5 bases and J lost 6, with 12 bases in between. This chain's CDR3 is CASSAEGFDTQYF. The CDR3, as DNA: TGTGCCAGCAGCGCCGAGGGTTTCGATACGCAGTATTTT.

This clone was detected only a few times. The rearrangement links TRBV30 to TRBJ2-7, with unresolved D. V was cut by 2 bases and J by 1 base, with 6 bases left in between. CDR3 length: 12 residues. The V gene's germline CDR1 is GTSNPN and CDR2 SVGIG (reference sequence). The CDR3, as DNA: TGTGCCTGGAGTACGGTTTCCTACGAGCAGTACTTC. Protein product: CAWSTVSYEQYF.

The rearrangement joins TRBV5-1 to TRBJ1-2; tentative D call: TRBD1 (5 bases). CDR1 and CDR2 (germline): SGHRS, YFSETQ. This CDR3 spans 14 amino acids. Trimming removed 4 bases from V and 4 bases from J, with 14 bases in between. CDR3: CASSGGDPSYGYTF. CDR3 coding DNA: TGCGCCAGCAGCGGGGGGGACCCCTCCTATGGCTACACCTTC.

V is TRBV18 and J is TRBJ1-3; 7 bases are a match to TRBD1. The germline CDR1 and CDR2 sequences are KGHSH and LQKENI. This CDR3 contains 15 residues. The ends lost 5 bases at V and 2 bases at J; junction bases unmatched: 6. The CDR3, as DNA: TGTGCCAGCTCATCAGACAGGGACCCTGGAAACACCATATATTTT. Amino acids: CASSSDRDPGNTIYF.

The chain recombines TRBV29-1 with TRBJ1-5; 10 nucleotides line up with TRBD1. V shed 6 bases and J 1 base; nucleotides not matched to a gene: 6. Germline loops: CDR1 SQVTM, CDR2 ANQGSEA. This CDR3 is built from 15 residues. CDR3 sequence (DNA): TGCAGCGTCTCTCCGGGACAGGGGAGCAATCAGCCCCAGCATTTT. Protein product: CSVSPGQGSNQPQHF.

V gene TRBV27 combines with J gene TRBJ2-3; D is unclear. Per germline, CDR1 MNHEY and CDR2 SMNVEV (reference sequence). The V end lost 5 bases, the J end lost 6 bases, and 9 bases lay between the germline ends. This CDR3 contains 12 residues. In DNA, the CDR3 is TGTGCCAGCAGTGCCCCCAGCGATACGCAGTATTTT. Amino acids: CASSAPSDTQYF.

The chain employs TRBV18 and TRBJ2-7; TRBD1 aligns across 8 bases. After removal of 10 bases from V and 3 bases from J, the junction contained 5 bases not matched to a gene. CDR1 is KGHSH, CDR2 LQKENI, per germline. CDR3 size: 12 residues. The CDR3 is CATGQGRYEQYF. The CDR3 DNA follows: TGTGCCACAGGACAGGGCCGCTACGAGCAGTACTTC. Looking up the rest from reference TRBV18 and TRBJ2-7 gives the full variable domain: NAGVMQNPRHLVRRRGQEARLRCSPMKGHSHVYWYRQLPEEGLKFMVYLQKENIIDESGMPKERFSAEFPKEGPSILRIQQVVRGDSAAYFCATGQGRYEQYFGPGTRLTVT.